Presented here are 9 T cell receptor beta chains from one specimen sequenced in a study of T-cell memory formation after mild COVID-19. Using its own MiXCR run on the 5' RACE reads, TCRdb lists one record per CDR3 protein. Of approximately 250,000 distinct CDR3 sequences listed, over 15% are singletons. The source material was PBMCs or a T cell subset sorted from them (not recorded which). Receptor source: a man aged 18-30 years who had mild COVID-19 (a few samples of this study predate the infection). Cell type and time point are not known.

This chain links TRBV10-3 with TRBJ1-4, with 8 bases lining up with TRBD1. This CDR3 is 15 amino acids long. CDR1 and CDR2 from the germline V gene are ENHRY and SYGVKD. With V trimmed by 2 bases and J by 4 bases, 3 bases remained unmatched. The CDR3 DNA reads TGTGCCATCAGTGAGGGACAGGGCCGTAATGAAAAACTGTTTTTT. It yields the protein CAISEGQGRNEKLFF.

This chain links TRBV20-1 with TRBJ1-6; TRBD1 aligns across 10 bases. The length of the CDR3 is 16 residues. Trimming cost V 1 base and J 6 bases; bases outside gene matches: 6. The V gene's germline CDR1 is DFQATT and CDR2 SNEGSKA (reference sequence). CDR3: CSARAGGQGFNSPLHF. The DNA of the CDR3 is TGCAGTGCTAGAGCCGGGGGACAGGGGTTTAATTCACCCCTCCACTTT.

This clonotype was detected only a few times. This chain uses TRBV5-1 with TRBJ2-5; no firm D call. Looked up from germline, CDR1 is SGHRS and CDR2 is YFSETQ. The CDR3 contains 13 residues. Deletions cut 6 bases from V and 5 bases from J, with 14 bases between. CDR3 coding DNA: TGCGCCAGCACCGGAGAGCTAGGGGAGACCCAGTACTTC. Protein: CASTGELGETQYF.

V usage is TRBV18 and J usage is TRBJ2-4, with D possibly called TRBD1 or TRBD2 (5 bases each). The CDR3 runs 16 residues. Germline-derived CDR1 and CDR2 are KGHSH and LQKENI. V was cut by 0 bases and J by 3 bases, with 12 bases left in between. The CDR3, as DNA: TGTGCCAGCTCACCACCGTGGGGGAACGTCAAAAACATTCAGTACTTC. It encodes CASSPPWGNVKNIQYF.

In nucleotides, the CDR3 is TGTGCCACCAGTGATAATCGGCAGGGAGTGGCAGATACGCAGTATTTT. It encodes CATSDNRQGVADTQYF. The chain uses TRBV24-1 and TRBJ2-3; D may match TRBD1 or TRBD2 (5 bases each). Trimming shortened V by 3 bases and J by 4 bases, and 16 bases separated the two germline ends. CDR3 length: 16 amino acids. Germline V CDR1 and CDR2: KGHDR, SFDVKD.

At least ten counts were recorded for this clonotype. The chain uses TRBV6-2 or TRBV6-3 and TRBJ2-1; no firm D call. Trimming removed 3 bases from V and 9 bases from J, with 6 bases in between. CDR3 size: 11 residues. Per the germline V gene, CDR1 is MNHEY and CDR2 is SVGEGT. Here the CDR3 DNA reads TGTGCCAGCAGTTATCCCCGTGAGCAGTTCTTC. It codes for CASSYPREQFF.

CDR3 nucleotides: TGTGCCAGCAGCGTCAGGGATACCGGGGAGCTGTTTTTT. Translated, it gives CASSVRDTGELFF. The V gene is TRBV9, the J gene TRBJ2-2; possible D gene TRBD1, 5 bases. Trimming took 2 bases from V and 5 from J, leaving 7 bases between them. The CDR3 runs 13 residues. In germline, CDR1 is SGDLS, CDR2 YYNGEE. Based on the CDR3 plus reference TRBV9 and TRBJ2-2, the full variable domain is DSGVTQTPKHLITATGQRVTLRCSPRSGDLSVYWYQQSLDQGLQFLIQYYNGEERAKGNILERFSAQQFPDLHSELNLSSLELGDSALYFCASSVRDTGELFFGEGSRLTVL.

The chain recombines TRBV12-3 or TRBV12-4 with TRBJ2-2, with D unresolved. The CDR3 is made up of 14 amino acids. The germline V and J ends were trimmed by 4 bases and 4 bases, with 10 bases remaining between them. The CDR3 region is CASSSPGATGELFF. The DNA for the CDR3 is TGTGCCAGCAGTTCCCCGGGCGCCACCGGGGAGCTGTTTTTT.

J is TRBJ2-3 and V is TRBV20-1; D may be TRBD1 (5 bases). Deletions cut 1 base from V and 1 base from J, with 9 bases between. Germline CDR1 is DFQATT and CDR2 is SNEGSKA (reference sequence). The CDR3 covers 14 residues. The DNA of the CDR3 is TGCAGTGCTAGAGGCAGGGAAGGCACAGATACGCAGTATTTT. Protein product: CSARGREGTDTQYF.